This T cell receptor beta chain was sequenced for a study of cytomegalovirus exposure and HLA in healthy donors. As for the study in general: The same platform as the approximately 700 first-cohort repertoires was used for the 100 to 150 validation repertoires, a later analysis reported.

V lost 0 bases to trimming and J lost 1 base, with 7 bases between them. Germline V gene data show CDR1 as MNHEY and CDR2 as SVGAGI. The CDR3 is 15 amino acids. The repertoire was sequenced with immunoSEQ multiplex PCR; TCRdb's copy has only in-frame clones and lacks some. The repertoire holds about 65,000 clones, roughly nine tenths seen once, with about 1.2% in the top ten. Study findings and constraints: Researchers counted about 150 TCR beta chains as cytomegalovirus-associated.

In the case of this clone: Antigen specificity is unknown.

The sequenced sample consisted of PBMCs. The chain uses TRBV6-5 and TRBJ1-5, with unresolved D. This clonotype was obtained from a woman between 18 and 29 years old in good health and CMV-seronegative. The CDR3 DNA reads TGTGCCAGCAGTTACTCGGGCCTCAGCAATCAGCCCCAGCATTTT. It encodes CASSYSGLSNQPQHF.